The 20 T cell receptor beta chains below come from one sample, sequenced in a study of blood T cell repertoires in COVID-19. Libraries were prepared by immunoSEQ multiplex PCR; TCRdb keeps only in-frame clonotypes and omits some of them. The table shows 150,000 or so clones, with about 85% occurring only once. Input material: peripheral blood. Source of these receptors: a man aged 55 to 70 with COVID-19, enrolled during active disease.

This clone was seen only once. This chain links TRBV14 with TRBJ2-3, with D perhaps matching TRBD2 (6 bases). Germline V gene lookup returns CDR1 SGHDN and CDR2 FVKESK. V lost 4 bases, J lost 6 bases, and 20 bases lay in between. The CDR3 contains 16 residues. CDR3 in amino acids: CASSRLTSSRGDTQYF. CDR3 bases: TGTGCCAGCAGCCGGCTGACTAGTTCCAGAGGGGATACGCAGTATTTT.

This clone has a handful of counts. This chain joins TRBV6-5 and TRBJ1-2; possibly TRBD1 for D (5 bases). CDR3 length: 15 residues. Germline assignment: CDR1 MNHEY and CDR2 SVGAGI. Trimming took off 6 bases at V and 4 bases at J, with 18 bases between the two ends. The CDR3 DNA is TGTGCCAGCAGACCCGGACGGGAGGGACGCTATGGCTACACCTTC. This encodes CASRPGREGRYGYTF.

This clone was detected a few times. The gene calls are TRBV10-3 and TRBJ1-2, with D hard to call. Germline V gene lookup returns CDR1 ENHRY and CDR2 SYGVKD. V dropped 7 bases and J dropped 8 bases, with 17 bases sitting between them. This CDR3 comprises 13 residues. The CDR3 protein is CAIKAEREGGYTF. Here the CDR3 DNA reads TGTGCCATCAAGGCCGAAAGGGAGGGCGGCTACACCTTC.

The J gene is TRBJ2-1, the V gene TRBV18; the D is unclear. The CDR3 is 14 residues long. Trimming left V 6 bases short and J 0 bases short, with 9 bases between. Germline values: CDR1 KGHSH, CDR2 LQKENI. The DNA for the CDR3 is TGTGCCAGCTCTCTTTCCAGCTCCTACAATGAGCAGTTCTTC. It is translated as CASSLSSSYNEQFF.

The chain uses TRBV20-1 and TRBJ1-2; D remains ambiguous. V was shortened by 3 bases and J by 6 bases, with 8 bases between the two germline ends. The germline V gene has CDR1 DFQATT and CDR2 SNEGSKA (reference sequence). The CDR3 has 11 residues. The chain's CDR3 is CSASNNDGYTF. The CDR3 DNA follows: TGCAGTGCTAGTAACAACGATGGCTACACCTTC.

This chain links TRBV6-5 with TRBJ2-1; D is unresolved. Deletions cut 0 bases from V and 9 bases from J, with 9 bases between. The germline CDR1 and CDR2 sequences are MNHEY and SVGAGI. This CDR3 comprises 13 residues. This CDR3 is CASSYSHRVEQFF. The CDR3 bases are TGTGCCAGCAGTTACTCGCATCGAGTTGAGCAGTTCTTC.

This clone showed up just once. J is TRBJ1-5 and V is TRBV6-5; TRBD1 is a possible D gene (5 bases). V was shortened by 5 bases and J by 5 bases, with 16 bases between the two germline ends. The CDR3 is 15 amino acids. In germline, CDR1 is MNHEY, CDR2 SVGAGI. The CDR3 protein is CASSTRAVGYQPQHF. DNA of the CDR3: TGTGCCAGCAGTACCAGGGCCGTTGGATATCAGCCCCAGCATTTT.

The chain is built from TRBV19 and TRBJ1-5, with 8 bases fitting TRBD1. This CDR3 contains 16 residues. V shed 6 bases and J 4 bases; nucleotides not matched to a gene: 11. Per germline, CDR1 LNHDA and CDR2 SQIVND (reference sequence). The CDR3 DNA reads TGTGCCAGTAGCCCCGGGACAGGACCGGCTAATCAGCCCCAGCATTTT. Protein product: CASSPGTGPANQPQHF.

Regarding this clone: Other nucleotide sequences in the sample specify the same CDR3. The V gene is TRBV18, the J gene TRBJ2-3; D is unresolved. V lost 0 bases to trimming and J lost 0 bases, with 4 bases between them. Germline CDR1 reads KGHSH; CDR2 reads LQKENI. The CDR3 has 14 residues. The CDR3 DNA is TGTGCCAGCTCACCACCGACTAGCACAGATACGCAGTATTTT. Protein sequence: CASSPPTSTDTQYF.

J is TRBJ2-2 and V is TRBV24-1, with D perhaps matching TRBD2 (5 bases). CDR1 is KGHDR and CDR2 is SFDVKD in the germline V gene. The length of the CDR3 is 15 residues. V was trimmed by 5 bases and J by 1 base, leaving 10 bases between them. The CDR3 loop reads CATSGTVGNTGELFF. The CDR3 DNA sequence: TGTGCCACCAGTGGGACTGTGGGGAACACCGGGGAGCTGTTTTTT.

CDR3 sequence: CASSTFPSGERETQYF. The CDR3 DNA is TGTGCCAGCAGCACCTTCCCCTCGGGGGAACGAGAGACCCAGTACTTC. The rearrangement joins TRBV11-2 to TRBJ2-5; tentative D call: TRBD2 (6 bases). Germline assignment: CDR1 SGHAT and CDR2 FQNNGV. The CDR3 sequence is 16 residues long. Trimming took off 5 bases at V and 4 bases at J, with 20 bases between the two ends. The full variable domain, completed using reference TRBV11-2 and TRBJ2-5, is EAGVAQSPRYKIIEKRQSVAFWCNPISGHATLYWYQQILGQGPKLLIQFQNNGVVDDSQLPKDRFSAERLKGVDSTLKIQPAKLEDSAVYLCASSTFPSGERETQYFGPGTRLLVL.

The rearrangement joins TRBV29-1 to TRBJ1-3; D is ambiguous. V was pared by 7 bases and J by 4 bases, with 14 bases between. The CDR3 consists of 13 residues. Germline V CDR1 and CDR2: SQVTM, ANQGSEA. This chain's CDR3 is CSARGHGGNTIYF. CDR3 coding DNA: TGCAGCGCTCGCGGGCACGGAGGAAACACCATATATTTT.

This chain joins TRBV6-6 and TRBJ2-3; D possibly corresponds to TRBD2 (6 bases). In germline, CDR1 is MNHNY, CDR2 SVGAGI (reference sequence). V was cut by 4 bases and J by 5 bases, with 13 bases left in between. This CDR3 region has 14 residues. The chain's CDR3 is CASSFGSVKDTQYF. The DNA of the CDR3 is TGTGCCAGCAGTTTCGGGAGTGTGAAAGATACGCAGTATTTT.

The chain joins TRBV28 to TRBJ1-3, with D maybe TRBD1 (6 bases). Trimming removed 5 bases at V and 0 bases at J, with 11 bases between. Germline V gene sequence: CDR1 MDHEN, CDR2 SYDVKM. The CDR3 sequence is 15 residues long. CDR3 DNA sequence: TGTGCCAGCAGTACGACAGGAATCTCTGGAAACACCATATATTTT. Residues: CASSTTGISGNTIYF.

V and J are TRBV11-2 and TRBJ1-2; 9 bases match TRBD1. Germline V lookup: CDR1 SGHAT, CDR2 FQNNGV. The CDR3 is 14 amino acids. Trimming at V came to 6 bases and at J to 2 bases, leaving 4 bases not matched to a gene. The chain's CDR3 is CASSVGTGNYGYTF. The DNA for the CDR3 is TGTGCCAGCAGTGTTGGGACAGGGAACTATGGCTACACCTTC.

As DNA, the CDR3 is TGCGCCAGCAGGCAGGGGGCTGTCGGTGGGGCCAACGTCCTGACTTTC. It encodes CASRQGAVGGANVLTF. The chain recombines TRBV5-1 with TRBJ2-6; 8 bases are a match to TRBD1. In germline, CDR1 is SGHRS, CDR2 YFSETQ. The CDR3 contains 16 residues. J gave up 3 bases and V 5 bases, and 7 bases lay outside the gene matches.

The chain links TRBV27 to TRBJ2-4, with TRBD2 identical over 14 bases. This CDR3 has 22 residues. The germline V gene has CDR1 MNHEY and CDR2 SMNVEV (reference sequence). The trim removed 3 bases at V and 0 bases at J, leaving 16 bases unmatched. The CDR3 DNA follows: TGTGCCAGCAGTTTCGCTAGGGACGTCGGACTAGCGGGAGGATTAGCCAAAAACATTCAGTACTTC. Its protein is CASSFARDVGLAGGLAKNIQYF.

The rearrangement joins TRBV19 to TRBJ1-2; TRBD1 aligns across 10 bases. The CDR3 runs to 14 residues. Germline lookup yields CDR1 LNHDA and CDR2 SQIVND (reference sequence). J was trimmed by 4 bases and V by 5 bases; bases with no gene match: 4. The CDR3 DNA reads TGTGCCAGTAGTTGGACAGGGGGTGTCTATGGCTACACCTTC. Translating gives CASSWTGGVYGYTF.

The chain is built from TRBV7-2 and TRBJ1-5; perhaps TRBD1 as D (5 bases). V gave up 5 bases and J gave up 4 bases, with 18 bases separating them. Germline V gene data show CDR1 as SGHTA and CDR2 as FQGNSA. The CDR3 is 16 amino acids. The CDR3 is CASSPWGGETNQPQHF. The CDR3 nucleotides read TGTGCCAGCAGCCCCTGGGGAGGGGAAACTAATCAGCCCCAGCATTTT.

The chain is built from TRBV7-2 and TRBJ2-5; D is possibly TRBD2 (6 bases). CDR1 and CDR2 from the germline V gene are SGHTA and FQGNSA. This CDR3 comprises 15 residues. V was shortened by 0 bases and J by 5 bases, with 13 bases between the two germline ends. This chain's CDR3 is CASSLAGGGMETQYF. The CDR3 nucleotides are TGTGCCAGCAGCTTAGCCGGGGGAGGTATGGAGACCCAGTACTTC.